Included here is one T cell receptor (beta chain) sequence, with context. Its antigen is not known. The record originates from a study of identical twins. Study conclusions and caveats: Insertions were fewer in abundant cord blood beta clonotypes, whereas memory repertoires showed none of this pattern.

Via MiXCR, TCRdb re-called the 5' RACE reads, giving one row per CDR3 protein. The sample lists roughly 260,000 distinct CDR3 sequences, approximately 6.8% seen once, with around 5% in the top ten. Germline assignment: CDR1 LNHNV and CDR2 YYDKDF (reference sequence). Trimming stripped 6 bases from V and 6 bases from J, with 17 bases between. This CDR3 is 15 amino acids long. The same data also contributed to another study, on yellow fever vaccine responses in identical twins.

V and J are TRBV15 and TRBJ2-2; D assignment may be TRBD1 or TRBD2 (6 bases each). Sequencing used CD8+ T cells sorted from blood. The receptor was isolated from a woman in her late teens or twenties in good health. The DNA of the CDR3 is TGTGCCACCAGTGAGGGGGGCCGTGGGGCCGGGGAGCTGTTTTTT. Translated, it gives CATSEGGRGAGELFF.